These T cell receptor beta chains were read from a single sample in a study of blood T cell repertoires in COVID-19. Generated by immunoSEQ multiplex PCR, the TCRdb table keeps only in-frame clones and is missing some. The sample lists around 70,000 clones; roughly nine tenths were seen once. The sequenced sample consisted of peripheral blood. The receptors here all came from a man older than 75 with acute or convalescent COVID-19. The CDR3 runs from the conserved cysteine through the conserved F or W. The D gene is left open where the match is weak. Clone size, where shown, is once, few, many, or a class for clones that have expanded.

D,J,V,size,CDR3,DNA
-,TRBJ1-5,TRBV28,few,CASSPSTGSSNQPQHF,TGTGCCAGCAGTCCTTCCACAGGGAGTAGCAATCAGCCCCAGCATTTT
TRBD1,TRBJ1-1,TRBV27,once,CASSYRGFYTEAFF,TGTGCCAGCAGTTACAGGGGGTTCTACACTGAAGCTTTCTTT
-,TRBJ1-3,TRBV28,-,CASSSAGKGTFSGNTIYF,TGTGCCAGCAGTTCCGCCGGGAAGGGAACCTTCAGTGGAAACACCATATATTTT
-,TRBJ1-1,TRBV11-2,-,CASRTSRMNTEAFF,TGTGCCAGCAGAACAAGCAGGATGAACACTGAAGCTTTCTTT
TRBD1,TRBJ1-1,TRBV19,-,CASRGKGATNTEAFF,TGTGCCAGTCGCGGAAAGGGGGCGACGAACACTGAAGCTTTCTTT
-,TRBJ1-2,TRBV5-4,-,CASKAGASYGYTF,TGTGCCAGCAAAGCGGGGGCCAGCTATGGCTACACCTTC
-,TRBJ1-4,TRBV5-1,-,CASRAKTNEKLFF,TGCGCCAGCAGGGCAAAGACTAATGAAAAACTGTTTTTT
TRBD2,TRBJ2-1,TRBV29-1,-,CSVLGLAGYNEQFF,TGCAGCGTCCTAGGACTAGCGGGGTACAATGAGCAGTTCTTC
TRBD2,TRBJ2-3,TRBV4-1,-,CASTNLGTSKFGTQYF,TGCGCCAGCACCAATCTGGGGACTAGCAAATTTGGTACGCAGTATTTT
-,TRBJ1-3,TRBV11-2,-,CASSPKQGTGNTIYF,TGTGCCAGCAGCCCGAAACAGGGAACTGGAAACACCATATATTTT
-,TRBJ1-2,TRBV7-2,-,CASSSQIGQNYGYTF,TGTGCCAGCAGCTCGCAGATCGGACAGAACTATGGCTACACCTTC
-,TRBJ2-5,TRBV7-2,-,CASSLVAAEETQYF,TGTGCCAGCAGCTTAGTAGCGGCCGAAGAGACCCAGTACTTC
-,TRBJ1-5,TRBV3-1/TRBV3-2,once,CASSQTETGPQHF,TGTGCCAGCAGCCAGACAGAGACTGGGCCCCAGCATTTT
-,TRBJ1-2,TRBV7-6,-,CASSPPRGENYGYTF,TGTGCCAGCAGCCCACCTCGGGGGGAGAACTATGGCTACACCTTC